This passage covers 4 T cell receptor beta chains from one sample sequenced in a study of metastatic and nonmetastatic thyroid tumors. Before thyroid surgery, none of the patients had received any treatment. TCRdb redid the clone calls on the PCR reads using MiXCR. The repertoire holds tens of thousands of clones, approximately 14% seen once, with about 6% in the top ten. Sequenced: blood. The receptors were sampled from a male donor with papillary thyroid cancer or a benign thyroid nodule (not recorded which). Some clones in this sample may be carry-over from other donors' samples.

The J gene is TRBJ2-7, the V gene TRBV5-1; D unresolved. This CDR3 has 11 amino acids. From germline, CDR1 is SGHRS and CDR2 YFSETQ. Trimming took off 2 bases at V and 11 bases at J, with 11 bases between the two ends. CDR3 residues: CASSFYLFKYV. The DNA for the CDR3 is TGCGCCAGCAGCTTTTATTTATTCAAGTACGTC.

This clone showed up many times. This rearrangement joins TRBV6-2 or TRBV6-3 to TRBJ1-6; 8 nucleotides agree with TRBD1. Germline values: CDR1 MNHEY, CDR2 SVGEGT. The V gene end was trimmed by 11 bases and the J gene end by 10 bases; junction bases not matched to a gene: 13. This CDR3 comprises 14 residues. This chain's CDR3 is CASSTGTGASPLHF. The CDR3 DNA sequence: TGTGCCTCCTCAACCGGGACAGGCGCCTCACCCCTCCACTTT.

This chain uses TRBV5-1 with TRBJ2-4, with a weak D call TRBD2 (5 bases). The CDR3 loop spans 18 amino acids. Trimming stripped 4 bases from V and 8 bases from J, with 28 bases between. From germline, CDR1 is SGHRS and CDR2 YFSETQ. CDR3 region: CASSRFSLPIGKKDIQYF. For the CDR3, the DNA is TGCGCCAGCAGCCGATTCTCGTTGCCCATCGGGAAGAAAGACATTCAGTACTTC.

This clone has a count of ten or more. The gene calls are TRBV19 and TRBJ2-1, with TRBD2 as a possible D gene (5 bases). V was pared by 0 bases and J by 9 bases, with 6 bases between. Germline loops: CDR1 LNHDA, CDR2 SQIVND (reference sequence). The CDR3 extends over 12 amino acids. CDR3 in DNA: TGTGCCAGTAGTATAGATGCGGGTGAGCAGTTCTTC. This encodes CASSIDAGEQFF.